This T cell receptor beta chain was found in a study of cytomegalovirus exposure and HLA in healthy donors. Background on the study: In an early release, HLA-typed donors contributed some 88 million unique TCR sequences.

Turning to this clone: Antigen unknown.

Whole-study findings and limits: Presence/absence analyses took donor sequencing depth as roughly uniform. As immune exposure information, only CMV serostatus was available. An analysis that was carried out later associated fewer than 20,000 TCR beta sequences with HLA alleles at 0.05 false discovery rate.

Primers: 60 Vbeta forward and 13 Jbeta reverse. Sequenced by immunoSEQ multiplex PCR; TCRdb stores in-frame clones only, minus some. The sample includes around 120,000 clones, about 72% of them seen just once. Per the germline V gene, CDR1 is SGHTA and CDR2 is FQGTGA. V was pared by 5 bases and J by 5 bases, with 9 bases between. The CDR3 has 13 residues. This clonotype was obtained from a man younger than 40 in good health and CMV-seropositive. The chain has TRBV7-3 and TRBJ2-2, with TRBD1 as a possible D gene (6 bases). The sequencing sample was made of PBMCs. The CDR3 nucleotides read TGTGCCAGCAGCCCACAGGGAACCGGGGAGCTGTTTTTT. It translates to CASSPQGTGELFF.